Listed below are T cell receptor beta chains from one sample, sequenced in a study of tumor-infiltrating lymphocytes in localized non-small cell lung cancer. Measured with immunoSEQ multiplex PCR; TCRdb has only the in-frame clones, and not every one. The sample records about 15,000 clones, under 75% being singletons. Sequencing was carried out using lung tumor tissue. The receptors were gathered from a human donor with non-small cell lung cancer. Each CDR3 is given with its conserved first and last residue. Each record gives: V gene, J gene, clone size, D gene, CDR3 protein, CDR3 DNA. D genes are given only for firm matches. Size is stated for part of the rows, as once, few or many counts, or as a class when the clone is expanded.

TRBV10-2	TRBJ1-2	NA	NA	CASSESPGYYGYTF	TGCGCCAGCAGTGAGTCGCCAGGGTATTATGGCTACACCTTC
TRBV30	TRBJ2-2	NA	TRBD2	CAWKVIAGASGELFF	TGTGCCTGGAAAGTAATAGCGGGAGCTTCCGGGGAGCTGTTTTTT
TRBV10-3	TRBJ2-3	NA	TRBD2	CAISEGWREGQTDTQYF	TGTGCCATCAGTGAGGGGTGGAGGGAGGGCCAAACAGATACGCAGTATTTT
TRBV5-1	TRBJ2-6	few	TRBD1	CASSPQGPLPSGANVLTF	TGCGCCAGCAGCCCACAGGGGCCCCTTCCTTCTGGGGCCAACGTCCTGACTTTC
TRBV19	TRBJ1-5	few	NA	CASSMIGGQPQHF	TGTGCCAGTAGTATGATTGGTGGTCAGCCCCAGCATTTT
TRBV28	TRBJ1-1	NA	NA	CASSSKTEAFF	TGTGCCAGCAGTTCGAAAACTGAAGCTTTCTTT
TRBV10-3	TRBJ2-7	NA	NA	CAISDSVGFSYEQYF	TGTGCCATCAGTGACTCAGTGGGCTTCTCCTACGAGCAGTACTTC
TRBV30	TRBJ2-3	once	NA	CAWSLRLADTQYF	TGTGCCTGGAGTCTGAGGCTGGCAGATACGCAGTATTTT
TRBV29-1	TRBJ2-5	NA	TRBD1	CSADLTGGPLRETQYF	TGCAGCGCCGATTTGACAGGGGGCCCCTTGAGGGAGACCCAGTACTTC
TRBV7-8	TRBJ2-7	NA	TRBD2	CASSLRTSGTLIYEQYF	TGTGCCAGCAGCCTCCGGACTAGCGGGACCTTAATCTACGAGCAGTACTTC
TRBV6-5	TRBJ2-3	NA	NA	CASSPNSDTQYF	TGTGCCAGCTCCCCAAACAGCGATACGCAGTATTTT
TRBV9	TRBJ2-7	NA	NA	CASSAGGATGVAYEQYF	TGTGCCAGCAGCGCCGGAGGGGCCACAGGGGTGGCCTACGAGCAGTACTTC
TRBV28	TRBJ1-4	NA	NA	CARNLQGGDEKLFF	TGTGCCAGAAACTTACAGGGTGGGGATGAAAAACTGTTTTTT
TRBV19	TRBJ2-3	NA	TRBD2	CASSGLGLAALDTQYF	TGTGCCAGTAGTGGGTTGGGACTAGCGGCATTAGATACGCAGTATTTT
TRBV9	TRBJ2-3	medium-sized	TRBD2	CASSVLAGGPDTQYF	TGTGCCAGCAGCGTACTAGCGGGAGGGCCAGATACGCAGTATTTT
TRBV10-3	TRBJ2-1	NA	NA	CAISESGTLGDNEQFF	TGTGCCATCAGTGAGTCTGGGACTCTCGGTGACAATGAGCAGTTCTTC
TRBV5-1	TRBJ2-6	NA	NA	CASSLESGFRANVLTF	TGCGCCAGCAGCTTGGAATCGGGCTTTAGAGCCAACGTCCTGACTTTC
TRBV7-9	TRBJ2-3	NA	TRBD1	CASSLASTGVTRTDTQYF	TGTGCCAGCAGCTTAGCCTCGACAGGGGTAACGCGCACAGATACGCAGTATTTT
TRBV11-3	TRBJ2-1	NA	NA	CASRAGGTGSYNEQFF	TGTGCCAGCAGGGCCGGGGGGACAGGATCTTACAATGAGCAGTTCTTC
TRBV19	TRBJ2-1	NA	TRBD1	CASSTTGGRFYEQFF	TGTGCCAGTAGTACAACAGGGGGCCGCTTCTATGAGCAGTTCTTC
TRBV7-9	TRBJ2-2	once	NA	CASSLAGQNTGELFF	TGTGCCAGCAGCTTAGCGGGACAGAACACCGGGGAGCTGTTTTTT